Listed below are T cell receptor beta chains from one sample, sequenced in a study of molecular identifiers for immune sequencing clone quantification. MiXCR, run by TCRdb on the PCR reads, gives a single entry per CDR3 protein. The sample records some 100,000 distinct CDR3 sequences, under 20% being singletons. Sequenced sample: naive CD8+ T cells from blood, with Jurkat cell RNA spiked in. The receptor source for this set is a human donor in good health. Some libraries in this study had Jurkat cell RNA spiked in. Both conserved end residues are part of each CDR3. The order of the fields is D gene, J gene, V gene, clone size, CDR3 DNA, CDR3 protein. The D gene is left open where the match is weak. Size tells how often a clone was seen (once, few, many) or the class of an expanded clone, and some rows leave it out.

D gene: TRBD2
J gene: TRBJ2-1
V gene: TRBV29-1
clone size: -
CDR3 DNA: TGCAGCGTGAGACTAGCGGGGAACAATGAGCAGTTCTTC
CDR3 protein: CSVRLAGNNEQFF

D gene: TRBD2
J gene: TRBJ2-1
V gene: TRBV6-2/TRBV6-3
clone size: many
CDR3 DNA: TGTGCCAGCAGTCCTCTAGCGGGGAGGTACAATGAGCAGTTCTTC
CDR3 protein: CASSPLAGRYNEQFF

D gene: -
J gene: TRBJ2-5
V gene: TRBV4-1
clone size: -
CDR3 DNA: TGCGCCAGCAGCCAAGTCGACTACCCGCAAGAGACCCAGTACTTC
CDR3 protein: CASSQVDYPQETQYF

D gene: -
J gene: TRBJ2-4
V gene: TRBV21-1
clone size: -
CDR3 DNA: TGTCCCAGCAGCAAAGAGGACGTACTAGCGGCAACCCACAAGAACATTCAGTACTTC
CDR3 protein: CPSSKEDVLAATHKNIQYF

D gene: -
J gene: TRBJ2-1
V gene: TRBV19
clone size: few
CDR3 DNA: TGTGCCAGTAGTAAATCTTTGAGCTCCTACAATGAGCAGTTCTTC
CDR3 protein: CASSKSLSSYNEQFF

D gene: -
J gene: TRBJ2-1
V gene: TRBV6-2/TRBV6-3
clone size: -
CDR3 DNA: TGTGCCAGCAGTTACTCGGGAGTAGGGGGGAGCAGGACTAGTCTGTACAATGAGCAGTCCTTC
CDR3 protein: CASSYSGVGGSRTSLYNEQSF

D gene: TRBD1
J gene: TRBJ2-4
V gene: TRBV6-2/TRBV6-3
clone size: many
CDR3 DNA: TGTGCCAGCAGTTACGGGGACAGGTTGGACATTCAGTACTTC
CDR3 protein: CASSYGDRLDIQYF

D gene: -
J gene: TRBJ2-1
V gene: TRBV13
clone size: many
CDR3 DNA: TGTGCCAGCAGCTTTCATATGTCCCATGTATTAGGGTATGAGCAGTTCTTC
CDR3 protein: CASSFHMSHVLGYEQFF

D gene: -
J gene: TRBJ2-3
V gene: TRBV5-1
clone size: many
CDR3 DNA: TGCGCCAGCAGCTTGGAACAGGGAGAAACAGATACGCAGTATTTT
CDR3 protein: CASSLEQGETDTQYF

D gene: -
J gene: TRBJ2-1
V gene: TRBV4-3
clone size: many
CDR3 DNA: TGCGCCAGCAGCCAAGAACCCTACCCGACTCACTACAATGAGCAGTTCTTC
CDR3 protein: CASSQEPYPTHYNEQFF

D gene: TRBD1
J gene: TRBJ1-5
V gene: TRBV6-6
clone size: -
CDR3 DNA: TGTGCCAGCAGTCAGACAGGGTTTGGCAATCAGCCCCAGCATTTT
CDR3 protein: CASSQTGFGNQPQHF

D gene: -
J gene: TRBJ2-1
V gene: TRBV5-1
clone size: many
CDR3 DNA: TGCGCCAGCAGCTTGGAATCCGATGAGCAGTTCTTC
CDR3 protein: CASSLESDEQFF

D gene: -
J gene: TRBJ2-7
V gene: TRBV4-3
clone size: many
CDR3 DNA: TGCGCCAGCAGCCAAGACTCGCAGGGGATCTCCTACGAGCAGTACTTC
CDR3 protein: CASSQDSQGISYEQYF

D gene: -
J gene: TRBJ2-2
V gene: TRBV5-8
clone size: many
CDR3 DNA: TGTGCCAGCAGCTCGATAAGGGTTCGGACCGGGGAGCTGTTTTTT
CDR3 protein: CASSSIRVRTGELFF

D gene: -
J gene: TRBJ2-7
V gene: TRBV25-1
clone size: many
CDR3 DNA: TGTGCCAGCAGTGAATATACGACCTACGAGCAGTACTTC
CDR3 protein: CASSEYTTYEQYF

D gene: -
J gene: TRBJ2-7
V gene: TRBV20-1
clone size: many
CDR3 DNA: TGCAGTGCTAGAGATAATCCGGGGACCGGCGAGCAGTACTTC
CDR3 protein: CSARDNPGTGEQYF

D gene: -
J gene: TRBJ2-3
V gene: TRBV9
clone size: many
CDR3 DNA: TGTGCCAGCAGCGTAGAAGAGATCCTTCGCACAGATACGCAGTATTTT
CDR3 protein: CASSVEEILRTDTQYF

D gene: -
J gene: TRBJ2-7
V gene: TRBV11-2
clone size: many
CDR3 DNA: TGTGCCAGCAGCTTAGATCTTGCCGAGTACTACGAGCAGTACTTC
CDR3 protein: CASSLDLAEYYEQYF

D gene: -
J gene: TRBJ2-4
V gene: TRBV4-3
clone size: many
CDR3 DNA: TGCGCCAGCAGCCAGATGGAGGGGGCGAGGGGAAACATTCAGTACTTC
CDR3 protein: CASSQMEGARGNIQYF

D gene: -
J gene: TRBJ1-1
V gene: TRBV5-1
clone size: many
CDR3 DNA: TGCGCCAGCAGCTTGGTCGCAGACCTGAACACTGAAGCTTTCTTT
CDR3 protein: CASSLVADLNTEAFF

D gene: -
J gene: TRBJ2-7
V gene: TRBV2
clone size: -
CDR3 DNA: TGTGCCAGCAGTGTCGAAGGGAACGAGCAGTACTTC
CDR3 protein: CASSVEGNEQYF

D gene: TRBD1
J gene: TRBJ1-2
V gene: TRBV20-1
clone size: many
CDR3 DNA: TGCAGTGCTAGAGATTCGGGACAGCTCTATGGCTACACCTTC
CDR3 protein: CSARDSGQLYGYTF

D gene: -
J gene: TRBJ2-2
V gene: TRBV7-6
clone size: many
CDR3 DNA: TGTGCCAGCAGCGGGGTCGCGGGCGGCACCGGGGAGCTGTTTTTT
CDR3 protein: CASSGVAGGTGELFF

D gene: TRBD1
J gene: TRBJ2-1
V gene: TRBV6-5
clone size: many
CDR3 DNA: TGTGCCAGCAGTTACGACAGGGATTACAATGAGCAGTTCTTC
CDR3 protein: CASSYDRDYNEQFF

D gene: -
J gene: TRBJ2-4
V gene: TRBV2
clone size: -
CDR3 DNA: TGTGCCAGCAGTGGCGGCAGGGACGATCCCAAAAACATTCAGTACTTC
CDR3 protein: CASSGGRDDPKNIQYF

D gene: -
J gene: TRBJ1-1
V gene: TRBV28
clone size: many
CDR3 DNA: TGTGCCAGCAGTTCTCTATTGACAGGCCGCGAAACTGAAGCTTTCTTT
CDR3 protein: CASSSLLTGRETEAFF

D gene: -
J gene: TRBJ2-3
V gene: TRBV7-9
clone size: many
CDR3 DNA: TGTGCCAGCAGCCACGCATCCAGGGGCACAGATACGCAGTATTTT
CDR3 protein: CASSHASRGTDTQYF

D gene: -
J gene: TRBJ2-7
V gene: TRBV7-2
clone size: many
CDR3 DNA: TGTGCCAGCAGCTTGCGGGACTCAGTCCCCTACGAGCAGTACTTC
CDR3 protein: CASSLRDSVPYEQYF